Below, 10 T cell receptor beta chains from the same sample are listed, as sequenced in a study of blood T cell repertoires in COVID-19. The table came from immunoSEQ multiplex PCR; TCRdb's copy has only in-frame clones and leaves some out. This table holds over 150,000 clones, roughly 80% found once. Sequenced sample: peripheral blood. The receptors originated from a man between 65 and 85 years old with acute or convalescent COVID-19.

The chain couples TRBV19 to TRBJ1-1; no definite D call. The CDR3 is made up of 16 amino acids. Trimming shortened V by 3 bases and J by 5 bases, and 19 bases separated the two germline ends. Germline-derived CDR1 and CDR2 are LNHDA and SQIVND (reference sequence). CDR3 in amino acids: CASSMRPGIGGTEAFF. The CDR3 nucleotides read TGTGCCAGTAGTATGAGACCAGGTATCGGAGGAACTGAAGCTTTCTTT.

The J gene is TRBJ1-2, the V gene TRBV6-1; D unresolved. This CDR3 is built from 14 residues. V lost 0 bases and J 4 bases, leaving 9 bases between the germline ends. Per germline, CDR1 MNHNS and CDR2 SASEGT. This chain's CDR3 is CASSEARPSYGYTF. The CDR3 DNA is TGTGCCAGCAGTGAAGCGAGGCCTTCCTATGGCTACACCTTC.

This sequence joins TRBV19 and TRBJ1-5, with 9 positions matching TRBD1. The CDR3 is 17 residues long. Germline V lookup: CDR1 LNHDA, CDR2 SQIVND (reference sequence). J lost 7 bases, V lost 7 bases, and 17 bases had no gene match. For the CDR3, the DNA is TGTGCCAGTAACCCCACCAACAGGGGGCAACGGTGGCAGCCCCAGCATTTT. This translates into CASNPTNRGQRWQPQHF.

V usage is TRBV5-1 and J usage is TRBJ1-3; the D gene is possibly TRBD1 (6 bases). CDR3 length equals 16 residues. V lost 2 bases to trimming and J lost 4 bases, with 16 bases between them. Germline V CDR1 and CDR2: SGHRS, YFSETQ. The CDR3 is CASSLDSGVSGNTIYF. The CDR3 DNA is TGCGCCAGCAGCTTAGATTCAGGGGTCTCCGGAAACACCATATATTTT.

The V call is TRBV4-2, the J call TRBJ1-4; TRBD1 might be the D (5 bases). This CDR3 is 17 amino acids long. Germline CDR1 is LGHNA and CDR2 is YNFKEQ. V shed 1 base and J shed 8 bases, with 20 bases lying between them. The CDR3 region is CASSQAAQGIGREKLFF. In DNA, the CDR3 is TGTGCCAGCAGCCAAGCCGCCCAGGGAATCGGCCGGGAAAAACTGTTTTTT.

CDR3: CASSTSLQGATEAFF. The DNA of the CDR3 is TGCGCCAGCAGCACCTCTTTACAGGGGGCGACTGAAGCTTTCTTT. This chain links TRBV5-1 with TRBJ1-1; 9 nucleotides line up with TRBD1. Germline lookup yields CDR1 SGHRS and CDR2 YFSETQ. The CDR3 totals 15 residues. V shed 4 bases, J shed 5 bases, and the junction held 9 bases outside the gene matches.

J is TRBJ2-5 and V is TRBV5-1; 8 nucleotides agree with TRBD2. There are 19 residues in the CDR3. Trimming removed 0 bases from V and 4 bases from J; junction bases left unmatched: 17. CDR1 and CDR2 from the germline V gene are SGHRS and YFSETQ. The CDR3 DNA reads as TGCGCCAGCAGCTTGGAGGGGTCCTACCTTAGCGGGAACCGAGAGACCCAGTACTTC. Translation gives CASSLEGSYLSGNRETQYF.

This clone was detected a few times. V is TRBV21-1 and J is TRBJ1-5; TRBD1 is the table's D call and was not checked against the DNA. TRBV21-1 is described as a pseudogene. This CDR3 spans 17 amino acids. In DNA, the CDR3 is TGTGCCAGCAGCAAACCCGACAGGGTAGGGAGCAATCAGCCCCAGCATTTT. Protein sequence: CASSKPDRVGSNQPQHF.

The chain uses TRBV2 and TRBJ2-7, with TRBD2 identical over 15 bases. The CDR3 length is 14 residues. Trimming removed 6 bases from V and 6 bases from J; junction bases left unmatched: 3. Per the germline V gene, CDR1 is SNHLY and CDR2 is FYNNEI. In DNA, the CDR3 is TGTGCCAGCAGCCCGGGACTAGCGGGGGGCGAGCAGTACTTC. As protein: CASSPGLAGGEQYF.

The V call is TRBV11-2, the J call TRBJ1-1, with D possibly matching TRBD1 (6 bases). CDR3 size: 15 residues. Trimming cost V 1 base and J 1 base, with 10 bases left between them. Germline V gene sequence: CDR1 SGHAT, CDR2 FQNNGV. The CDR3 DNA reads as TGTGCCAGCAGCTTAGCGGGGGGCACGAACACTGAAGCTTTCTTT. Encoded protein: CASSLAGGTNTEAFF.